This T cell receptor (beta chain) was sequenced during a study of cytomegalovirus exposure and HLA in healthy donors. The study's findings and limits: When a later analysis was performed, an Asian-associated ancestry cluster reportedly had fewer N-insertions than the roughly 690-donor mean.

Germline V CDR1 and CDR2: LGHNA, YNFKEQ. Trimming took 1 base from V and 3 from J; bases not matched to a gene: 11. The CDR3 runs to 17 residues. The PCR ran on 60 Vbeta and 13 Jbeta primers. Method: immunoSEQ multiplex PCR; TCRdb's copy keeps in-frame clones and lacks some. The top ten clones hold less than 9% of a sample with under 200,000 clones, approximately 77% of them seen once. As for this clone: Its specificity is not known.

Healthy bone marrow donors made up the donors. The sample consisted of PBMCs. The receptor was isolated from a male donor in good health and CMV-seropositive. The chain uses TRBV4-2 and TRBJ2-7, with 8 bases fitting TRBD2. The CDR3 region is CASSQVKSSGLSYEQYF. CDR3 sequence (DNA): TGTGCCAGCAGCCAAGTGAAGTCTAGCGGGCTGAGCTACGAGCAGTACTTC.